This T cell receptor (beta chain) appears in the sequencing data of a study of T cell responses to AZD1222 COVID-19 vaccine. Study summary: The analysis combined second doses at about 4 or about 12 weeks.

CDR3 length: 15 residues. V was pared by 6 bases and J by 0 bases, with 15 bases between. Looked up from germline, CDR1 is SGHNT and CDR2 is YYREEE (reference sequence). Sequencing was performed with immunoSEQ multiplex PCR; in TCRdb, only in-frame clones are kept and a portion is missing. The top ten hold about 15% of the sample, which has approximately 140,000 clones, roughly 88% seen once. Findings and caveats of the study: Spike-specific TCR breadth and depth went up after people got two AZD1222 doses. Among vaccine-associated CD4 TCRs, coverage spanned spike, with dominance at 160-218 and 743-854.

Comments on this clone: Its specificity is unknown.

The sequence came from an adult in good health. The rearrangement links TRBV5-4 to TRBJ1-1, with D maybe TRBD1 (6 bases). Sequencing was performed on peripheral blood, taken on day 0 of AZD1222 vaccination. This CDR3 is CASTQDRNLNTEAFF. The CDR3 DNA sequence: TGTGCCAGCACCCAAGACAGGAACTTGAACACTGAAGCTTTCTTT.